This T cell receptor (beta chain) was sequenced in a study of T cell responses to AZD1222 COVID-19 vaccine. CDR1 is LGHNA, CDR2 YSLEER, per germline. The CDR3 sequence is 18 residues long. V shed 0 bases and J shed 2 bases, with 20 bases lying between them. Libraries were prepared by immunoSEQ multiplex PCR; TCRdb keeps only in-frame clonotypes and omits some of them. The sample comprises about 27,000 clones, roughly 90% of which are singletons, and over 7% rests with the top ten. The material was peripheral blood, obtained 28 days after the second AZD1222 dose. The V call is TRBV4-3, the J call TRBJ2-7; TRBD1 or TRBD2 may be the D gene (5 bases each). The receptor's source is an adult who received the AZD1222 COVID-19 vaccine. CDR3 in DNA: TGCGCCAGCAGCCAAGATCCGATGACCGGGACCGCGGCCTACGAGCAGTACTTC. This sequence encodes CASSQDPMTGTAAYEQYF.